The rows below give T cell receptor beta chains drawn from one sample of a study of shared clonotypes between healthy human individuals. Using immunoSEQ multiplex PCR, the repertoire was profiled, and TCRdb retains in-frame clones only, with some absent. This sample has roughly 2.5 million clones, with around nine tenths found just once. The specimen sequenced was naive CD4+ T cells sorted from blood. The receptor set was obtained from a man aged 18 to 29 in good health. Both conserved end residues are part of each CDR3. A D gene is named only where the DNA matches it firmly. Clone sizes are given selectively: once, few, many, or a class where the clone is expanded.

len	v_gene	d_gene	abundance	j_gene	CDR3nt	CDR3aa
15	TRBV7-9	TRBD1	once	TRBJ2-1	TGTGCCAGCACCGCGTTACAGGGGGGCTACAATGAGCAGTTCTTC	CASTALQGGYNEQFF
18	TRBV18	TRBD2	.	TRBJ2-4	TGTGCCAGCTCAGCTACGGGACTAGCGGGGGGCGCCAAAAACATTCAGTACTTC	CASSATGLAGGAKNIQYF
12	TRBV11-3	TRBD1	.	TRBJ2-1	TGTGCCAGCAGCACTAGGGACAGAGAGCAGTTCTTC	CASSTRDREQFF
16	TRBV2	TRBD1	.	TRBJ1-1	TGTGCCAGCAGCCTGGACCAGGGACAGGGGGTAACTGAAGCTTTCTTT	CASSLDQGQGVTEAFF
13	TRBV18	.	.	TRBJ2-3	TGTGCCAGCTCACAGCAGGACACAGATACGCAGTATTTT	CASSQQDTDTQYF
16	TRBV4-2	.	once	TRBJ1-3	TGTGCCAGCAGCCAAGAAACAACTAACTCTGGAAACACCATATATTTT	CASSQETTNSGNTIYF
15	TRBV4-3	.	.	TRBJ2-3	TGCGCCAGCAGCCAAGATGCTGTTAGCACAGATACGCAGTATTTT	CASSQDAVSTDTQYF
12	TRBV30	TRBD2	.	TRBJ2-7	TGTGCTTATAGCGGGAACCCCTACGAGCAGTACTTC	CAYSGNPYEQYF
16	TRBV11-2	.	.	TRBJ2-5	TGTGCCAGCAGACCCCGACCAAGAGGGATATGGGAGACCCAGTACTTC	CASRPRPRGIWETQYF
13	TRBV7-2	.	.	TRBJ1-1	TGTGCCAGCAGCATCCGTGGTGCGGGCAAAGCTTTCTTT	CASSIRGAGKAFF
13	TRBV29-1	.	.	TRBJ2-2	TGCAGCGTTGACAGGGGTGACACCGGGGAGCTGTTTTTT	CSVDRGDTGELFF
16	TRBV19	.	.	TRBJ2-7	TGTGCCAGTAGTCCCTCGGGACGGATCTTGACCTACGAGCAGTACTTC	CASSPSGRILTYEQYF
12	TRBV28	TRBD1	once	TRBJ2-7	TGTGCCAGCCAGGGGGATTGGTACGAGCAGTACTTC	CASQGDWYEQYF
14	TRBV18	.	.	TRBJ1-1	TGTGCCAGCTCACCAAACCGATTGCACACTGAAGCTTTCTTT	CASSPNRLHTEAFF
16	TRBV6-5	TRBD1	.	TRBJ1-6	TGTGCCAGCAGTTATGCTGGGACAGGGCTCGATTCACCCCTCCACTTT	CASSYAGTGLDSPLHF
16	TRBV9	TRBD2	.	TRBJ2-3	TGTGCCAGCAGCCCCCTAGCGGGGGGGACCACAGATACGCAGTATTTT	CASSPLAGGTTDTQYF
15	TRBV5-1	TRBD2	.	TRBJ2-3	TGCGCCAGCATCGGAAGCGGGGGGGCCACCGGTACGCAGTATTTT	CASIGSGGATGTQYF
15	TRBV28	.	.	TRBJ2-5	TGTGCCAGCAGTTTACCGCAGGGGGGTGGAGAGACCCAGTACTTC	CASSLPQGGGETQYF
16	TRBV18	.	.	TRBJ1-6	TGTGCCAGCTCACTTCACGACAAGACGATAGGGTCACCCCTCCACTTT	CASSLHDKTIGSPLHF
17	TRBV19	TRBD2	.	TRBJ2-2	TGTGCCAGTAGTATCGGTCTAGCGGGGGGACACACCGGGGAGCTGTTTTTT	CASSIGLAGGHTGELFF
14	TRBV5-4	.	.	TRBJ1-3	TGTGCCAGCAGCCACAGTAAGCTTGGAAACACCATATATTTT	CASSHSKLGNTIYF
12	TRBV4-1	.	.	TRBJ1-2	TGCGCCAGCAGCCAAATGAACTATGGCTACACCTTC	CASSQMNYGYTF
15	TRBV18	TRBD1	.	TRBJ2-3	TGTGCCAGCTCGGAACAGGGGTTGGGCACAGATACGCAGTATTTT	CASSEQGLGTDTQYF
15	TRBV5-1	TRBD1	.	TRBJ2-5	TGCGCCAGCAGCTATGCGGGACAGGGGGGAGAGACCCAGTACTTC	CASSYAGQGGETQYF
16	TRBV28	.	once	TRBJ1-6	TGTGCCAGCAGTTTATCGGAGGGTCCTACGGCTTCACCCCTCCACTTT	CASSLSEGPTASPLHF
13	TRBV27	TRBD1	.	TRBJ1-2	TGTGCCAGCAGTACCCGGACAGGCTATGGCTACACCTTC	CASSTRTGYGYTF
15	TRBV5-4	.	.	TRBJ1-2	TGTGCCAGCAGCTGGGGACGGGAGGGGCACTATGGCTACACCTTC	CASSWGREGHYGYTF
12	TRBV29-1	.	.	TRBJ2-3	TGCAGCGTTGATCGGGGGGCCGATACGCAGTATTTT	CSVDRGADTQYF
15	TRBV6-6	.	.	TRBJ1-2	TGTGCCAGCAGCTTACACCCAACCCCTAACTATGGCTACACCTTC	CASSLHPTPNYGYTF
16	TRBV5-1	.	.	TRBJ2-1	TGCGCCAGCAGCTTGGTTGGGGGCGAGAGCTACAATGAGCAGTTCTTC	CASSLVGGESYNEQFF
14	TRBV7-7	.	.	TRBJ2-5	TGTGCTAGCAGCTTAGTGGGGACCCAAGAGACCCAGTACTTC	CASSLVGTQETQYF
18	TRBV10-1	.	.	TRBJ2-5	TGCGCCAGCATAAAAGGGCCGAACTCGGCTGCCAAACAAGAGACCCAGTACTTC	CASIKGPNSAAKQETQYF
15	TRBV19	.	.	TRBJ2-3	TGTGCCAGTAGTATAGGTTACATGTTCACAGATACGCAGTATTTT	CASSIGYMFTDTQYF
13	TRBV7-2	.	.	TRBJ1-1	TGTGCCAGCAGCGCCACAAGGAACACTGAAGCTTTCTTT	CASSATRNTEAFF
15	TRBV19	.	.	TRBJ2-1	TGTGCCAGTAGCGCCTTCTCCCCAGGGAGCAATGAGCAGTTCTTC	CASSAFSPGSNEQFF
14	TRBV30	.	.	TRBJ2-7	TGTGCCTGGGCCGCGTTCTCAGGGTCCGACGAGCAGTACTTC	CAWAAFSGSDEQYF
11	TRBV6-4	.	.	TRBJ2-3	TGTGCCAGCAGTGACCCAATTACGCAGTATTTT	CASSDPITQYF
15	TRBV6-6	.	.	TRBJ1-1	TGTGCCAGCAGTCCCCTAGGGGATGCGAACACTGAAGCTTTCTTT	CASSPLGDANTEAFF
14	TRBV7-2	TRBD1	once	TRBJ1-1	TGTGCCAGCAGCTTAAAAGCAGGGGGCACTGAAGCTTTCTTT	CASSLKAGGTEAFF
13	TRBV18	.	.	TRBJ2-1	TGTGCCAGCTCACCACCGGGGGTCAATGAGCAGTTCTTC	CASSPPGVNEQFF
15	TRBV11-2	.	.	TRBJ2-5	TGTGCCAGCAGCTTCGGCCGCGGCAGGGGTGAGACCCAGTACTTC	CASSFGRGRGETQYF
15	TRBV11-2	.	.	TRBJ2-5	TGTGCCAGCAGCGCGGACGGACATATCCAAGAGACCCAGTACTTC	CASSADGHIQETQYF
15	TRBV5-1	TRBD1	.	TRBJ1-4	TGCGCCAGCAGCACAGCCGGGACAGGCAATGAAAAACTGTTTTTT	CASSTAGTGNEKLFF
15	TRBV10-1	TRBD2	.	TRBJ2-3	TGCGCCAGCAGCGGTAGCGGGAAGAGCACAGATACGCAGTATTTT	CASSGSGKSTDTQYF
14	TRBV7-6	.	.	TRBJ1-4	TGTGCCAGCAGACGGACAGCAACTAATGAAAAACTGTTTTTT	CASRRTATNEKLFF
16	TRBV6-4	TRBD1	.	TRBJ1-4	TGTGCCAGCAGTGACAGGGGGCTGGCTCCAAATGAAAAACTGTTTTTT	CASSDRGLAPNEKLFF
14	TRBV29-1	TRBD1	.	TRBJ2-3	TGCAGCGTTTGGACAGGGAGGACCACAGATACGCAGTATTTT	CSVWTGRTTDTQYF
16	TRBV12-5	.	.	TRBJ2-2	TGTGCTAGTGGTTTTGGGGGGGCGTTAACCACCGGGGAGCTGTTTTTT	CASGFGGALTTGELFF
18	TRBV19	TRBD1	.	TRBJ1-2	TGTGCCACCTTTAAACCAGGGGGCAAGGGCGATAACCTTTATGGCTACACCTTC	CATFKPGGKGDNLYGYTF
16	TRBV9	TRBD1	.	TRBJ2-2	TGTGCCAGCAGCGGCCGGGACAGGCCTTACACCGGGGAGCTGTTTTTT	CASSGRDRPYTGELFF
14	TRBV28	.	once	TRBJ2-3	TGTGCCAGCAGAGGGGACCCTAGCACAGATACGCAGTATTTT	CASRGDPSTDTQYF
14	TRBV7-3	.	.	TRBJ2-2	TGTGCCAGCAGCTTAGGCTTGGGGATCGGGGAGCTGTTTTTT	CASSLGLGIGELFF
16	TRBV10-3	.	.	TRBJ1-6	TGTGCCATCAGTGGTCCCCAGGGGTTATCTCGGTCACCCCTCCACTTT	CAISGPQGLSRSPLHF
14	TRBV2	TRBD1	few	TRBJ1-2	TGTGCCAGCACTCTGGACAGGGGCAACTATGGCTACACCTTC	CASTLDRGNYGYTF
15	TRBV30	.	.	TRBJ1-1	TGTGCCTGGAGTGTGGTGGGACACTCTGCATCTGAAGCTTTCTTT	CAWSVVGHSASEAFF
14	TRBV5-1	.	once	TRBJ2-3	TGCGCCACCAGGACGGTTGTCGGCACAGATACGCAGTATTTT	CATRTVVGTDTQYF
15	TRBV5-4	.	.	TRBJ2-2	TGTGCCAGCAGCTTGGCCCCATCGAACACCGGGGAGCTGTTTTTT	CASSLAPSNTGELFF
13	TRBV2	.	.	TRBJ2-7	TGTGCCAGCCAGACAGGTCCGAGCTACGAGCAGTACTTC	CASQTGPSYEQYF
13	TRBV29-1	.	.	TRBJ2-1	TGCAGCGTTGAAGAATTCAGGAGGAATGAGCAGTTCTTC	CSVEEFRRNEQFF
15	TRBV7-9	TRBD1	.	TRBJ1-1	TGTGCCAGCAGCTTAGGGAGGACAGGGGACACTGAAGCTTTCTTT	CASSLGRTGDTEAFF